The 19 T cell receptor beta chains below were found in one sample sequenced in a study of tissue T cells after allogeneic stem cell transplantation (dated by TCRdb to between 2021 and 2022). The library was obtained by the immunoSEQ multiplex PCR assay. In its TCRdb copy, this immuneACCESS table keeps in-frame sequences only and misses some clones. Where compared with another copy, unresolved V genes explain less than half of these, and the others have no known cause. Within this sample are about 48,000 clones, with around 73% of them counted one time only. The top ten clones comprise about 0.7% of the sample. Material for sequencing was sorted cells pooled from one or two spleens. These receptors were collected from a pool of C57BL/6 mice in good health.

To note about this clone: Each gene name is a mouse one. With the read ending 1 residue before the CDR3 end, the germline J gene is used to fill in that end. The gene calls are TRBV29 and TRBJ1-1, with D possibly being TRBD1 (6 bases). The CDR3 contains 15 residues. Germline CDR1 is MSHET and CDR2 is SYDVDS. The germline V and J ends were trimmed by 2 bases and 1 base, with 11 bases remaining between them. The part of the CDR3 DNA that was read is TGTGCTAGCAGTTTAAAGGGACAAAGAAACACAGAAGTCTTC. Amino acids: CASSLKGQRNTEVF. The entire CDR3 protein reads CASSLKGQRNTEVFF. Together with reference TRBV29 and TRBJ1-1, the CDR3 gives the full variable domain: DMKVTQMPRYLIKRMGENVLLECGQDMSHETMYWYRQDPGLGLQLIYISYDVDSNSEGDIPKGYRVSRKKREHFSLILDSAKTNQTSVYFCASSLKGQRNTEVFFGKGTRLTVV.

Notes on this clone: Gene and germline names: mouse. The read is 1 residue too short to cover the CDR3 end, so that end is filled in from the germline J gene. The V call is TRBV13-2, the J call TRBJ1-3, with no clear D. V was cut by 7 bases and J by 0 bases, with 8 bases left in between. The CDR3 totals 13 residues. Germline V gives CDR1 NNHNN, CDR2 SYGAGS (reference sequence). CDR3 amino acids: CASMAYSGNTLYF. The CDR3 bases that were read are TGTGCCAGCATGGCATATTCTGGAAATACGCTCTAT.

As concerns this clone: All gene names here are mouse names. The sequenced fragment ends 1 residue before the CDR3 boundary, so the rest is inferred from the germline J gene. V gene TRBV31 combines with J gene TRBJ2-5; D possibly uses TRBD1 or TRBD2 (5 bases each). CDR1 GKSSPN and CDR2 SITVG come from the germline V gene. The V end lost 5 bases, the J end lost 2 bases, and 11 bases lay between the germline ends. There are 13 residues in the CDR3. Partial CDR3 DNA: TGTGCCTGGGGCATCGGGGGCCAAGACACCCAGTAC. This translates into CAWGIGGQDTQY. The whole CDR3 reads CAWGIGGQDTQYF.

Concerning this clone: Mouse germline and gene names are used. Read sequence stops 1 residue before the CDR3 end, and the germline J gene provides the missing end. The rearrangement links TRBV2 to TRBJ1-4; maybe TRBD1 (5 bases). There are 16 residues in the CDR3. Germline V CDR1 and CDR2: LGHNA, YSYQKL. Deletions cut 0 bases from V and 1 base from J, with 9 bases between. The covered CDR3 bases are TGTGCCAGCAGCCAAGATGGACACTCTTCCAACGAAAGATTATTT. It yields the protein CASSQDGHSSNERLF. The whole CDR3 reads CASSQDGHSSNERLFF.

This clone was found once. Mouse gene names apply. From the germline J gene comes the end of the CDR3, since the read stops 1 residue before it. The V and J genes are TRBV19 and TRBJ2-3, with no clear D. Trimming removed 6 bases from V and 0 bases from J, with 2 bases in between. The CDR3 totals 11 residues. CDR1 FNHDT and CDR2 SITEND come from the germline V gene (reference sequence). The CDR3 DNA, read in part, is TGTGCCAGCACAAGTGCAGAAACGCTGTAT. Protein: CASTSAETLY. In full, the CDR3 is CASTSAETLYF.

To note about this clone: Gene names follow the mouse nomenclature. The missing CDR3 end, 1 residue past where the read stops, is filled in from the germline J gene. The rearrangement links TRBV1 to TRBJ2-7; 11 bases match TRBD2. CDR1 NSQYPW and CDR2 LRSPGD come from the germline V gene (reference sequence). J lost 6 bases, V lost 0 bases, and 1 base had no gene match. This CDR3 comprises 14 residues. The chain's CDR3 is CTCSAELGGLEQYF. The DNA read from the CDR3 is TGCACCTGCAGTGCAGAACTGGGGGGGCTTGAACAGTAC.

As regards this clone: Gene names follow the mouse nomenclature. The sequenced fragment ends 1 residue before the CDR3 boundary, so the rest is inferred from the germline J gene. This chain uses TRBV3 with TRBJ2-7; maybe TRBD2 (6 bases). The germline CDR1 and CDR2 sequences are SNHLY and FYNGKV (reference sequence). V shed 2 bases and J shed 3 bases, with 11 bases lying between them. This CDR3 has 14 amino acids. CDR3 DNA (partial): TGTGCCAGCAGCTTAACCGGGGGGAACTATGAACAGTAC. Protein: CASSLTGGNYEQY. The full CDR3 protein reads CASSLTGGNYEQYF.

For this clone: The genes and germline here are from mouse. The read ends 1 residue early relative to the CDR3; the germline J gene fills the gap. This sample also contains other DNA sequences that code for the same CDR3. The V gene is TRBV3, the J gene TRBJ2-2, with D possibly being TRBD1 (6 bases). Germline V gives CDR1 SNHLY, CDR2 FYNGKV (reference sequence). CDR3 length: 14 amino acids. Deletions cut 5 bases from V and 1 base from J, with 8 bases between. The CDR3 bases that were read are TGTGCCAGCAGCCCACAGGGAAACACCGGGCAGCTCTAC. Encoded protein: CASSPQGNTGQLY. The full CDR3 protein reads CASSPQGNTGQLYF.

With regard to this clone: Genes and germline come from the mouse. The read gets to within 1 residue of the CDR3 end, and the germline J gene fills in the rest. The J gene is TRBJ1-4, the V gene TRBV1; TRBD1 is a possible D gene (6 bases). This CDR3 region has 14 residues. Trimming cost V 2 bases and J 4 bases, with 8 bases left between them. Germline V lookup: CDR1 NSQYPW, CDR2 LRSPGD (reference sequence). The CDR3 here is CTCSATGINERLFF. Incomplete CDR3 DNA: TGCACCTGCAGTGCAACAGGGATCAACGAAAGATTATTT.

In the case of this clone: All gene names here are mouse names. Read data end 1 residue before the CDR3 end; the end is taken from the germline J gene. The chain carries TRBV13-1 and TRBJ1-3, with D perhaps TRBD1 (5 bases). The CDR3 runs 14 residues. The germline V gene has CDR1 NSHNY and CDR2 SYGAGN. The germline V and J ends were trimmed by 5 bases and 0 bases, with 9 bases remaining between them. The CDR3 is CASRLQDSGNTLYF. CDR3 DNA (partial): TGTGCCAGCAGATTACAGGATTCTGGAAATACGCTCTAT.

Notes on this clone: Gene names are the mouse ones. The read ends 1 residue early relative to the CDR3; the germline J gene fills the gap. The chain is built from TRBV5 and TRBJ2-3, with TRBD1 identical over 7 bases. V trimming: 8 bases; J trimming: 3 bases; junction bases outside the gene matches: 11. Germline V gene data show CDR1 as LGHNA and CDR2 as YNLKQL (reference sequence). The CDR3 extends over 15 amino acids. The covered CDR3 bases are TGTGCCAGCCGGGCCCAGGGGGTGAGGGCAGAAACGCTGTAT. It encodes CASRAQGVRAETLY. In full, the CDR3 is CASRAQGVRAETLYF.

With regard to this clone: Genes and germline come from the mouse. The CDR3 is cut off 1 residue early in the read; its end comes from the germline J gene. V and J are TRBV13-1 and TRBJ2-2; 8 bases are a match to TRBD2. The CDR3 loop spans 16 amino acids. After removal of 1 base from V and 3 bases from J, the junction contained 5 bases not matched to a gene. Germline V lookup: CDR1 NSHNY, CDR2 SYGAGN. The sequenced CDR3 bases are TGTGCCAGCAGTGATTGGGGGGGGGCAGACACCGGGCAGCTCTAC. Its translation: CASSDWGGADTGQLY. The entire CDR3 is CASSDWGGADTGQLYF.

This clone was counted only a few times. Genes here carry mouse names. The DNA ends 1 residue before the CDR3 does, and the rest of the CDR3 is filled in from the germline J gene. The same CDR3 arises from other DNA sequences in this sample as well. The chain combines TRBV13-1 with TRBJ2-7; D ambiguous. The CDR3 runs 13 residues. Germline CDR1 NSHNY, CDR2 SYGAGN. Between the trimmed V and J ends, which lost 2 bases and 0 bases, there was a span of 6 bases. The CDR3 DNA, read in part, is TGTGCCAGCAGTGACAGGAGCTCCTATGAACAGTAC. Its protein product is CASSDRSSYEQY. The full CDR3 reads CASSDRSSYEQYF.

Notes on this clone: The genes and germline here are from mouse. The read stops 1 residue short of the end of the CDR3; the missing end is completed from the germline J gene. V is TRBV29 and J is TRBJ2-4; 11 nucleotides match TRBD1. The CDR3 is 14 amino acids. Germline lookup yields CDR1 MSHET and CDR2 SYDVDS. Germline trimming cut 8 bases from V and 7 bases from J; bases unmatched to any gene: 8. The CDR3 loop reads CASGQGARRDTLYF. Partial CDR3 DNA: TGTGCTAGCGGACAGGGGGCGCGGAGAGACACCTTGTAC.

As for this clone: Germline and genes here are mouse. The CDR3 is cut off 1 residue early in the read; its end comes from the germline J gene. The chain recombines TRBV3 with TRBJ1-4, with 9 bases fitting TRBD1. Unmatched junction bases numbered 2, after V lost 6 bases and J lost 0 bases. The CDR3 is 15 residues long. Germline-derived CDR1 and CDR2 are SNHLY and FYNGKV (reference sequence). CDR3 DNA, as far as it was read: TGTGCCAGCAGGGGACAGGGCATTTCCAACGAAAGATTATTT. It encodes CASRGQGISNERLF. The whole CDR3 region reads CASRGQGISNERLFF.

Turning to this clone: Gene names are mouse gene names. The observed sequence ends 1 residue before the CDR3 terminus, with the missing tail filled in from the germline J gene. The J gene is TRBJ2-4, the V gene TRBV4, with 8 bases aligning to TRBD2. J was trimmed by 4 bases and V by 3 bases; bases with no gene match: 3. The germline V gene has CDR1 LGHDT and CDR2 YNNKQL (reference sequence). The CDR3 extends over 14 amino acids. The CDR3 reads CASSYLGGENTLYF. Incomplete CDR3 DNA: TGTGCCAGCAGCTATCTGGGGGGTGAAAACACCTTGTAC.

A remark on this clone: Mouse names are used for the genes. The CDR3 end lies 1 residue beyond the end of the read and is filled in from the germline J gene. The genes are TRBV13-2 and TRBJ2-5, with 10 bases fitting TRBD2. CDR1 and CDR2 (germline): NNHNN, SYGAGS (reference sequence). J was trimmed by 5 bases and V by 2 bases; bases with no gene match: 5. The CDR3 is made up of 15 amino acids. The CDR3 region is CASGDVDWGVDTQYF. The covered CDR3 bases are TGTGCCAGCGGTGACGTCGACTGGGGGGTAGACACCCAGTAC.

About this clone itself: Germline and genes here are mouse. Sequencing ends 1 residue short of the CDR3 end; the germline J gene provides the rest. Other DNA sequences from this sample encode an identical CDR3 as well. The chain uses TRBV20 and TRBJ1-4, with D perhaps TRBD1 (6 bases). Germline lookup yields CDR1 GFQATS and CDR2 STVNSAI. There are 14 residues in the CDR3. Between the trimmed V and J ends, which lost 1 base and 4 bases, there was a span of 10 bases. CDR3 bases read: TGTGGTGCTAGGGGGGGGGCTGGCAACGAAAGATTATTT. It yields the protein CGARGGAGNERLF. The CDR3, in full, reads CGARGGAGNERLFF.

About this clone: Genes and germline come from the mouse. The read ends 1 residue before the CDR3 terminus; that terminus is restored from the germline J gene. The chain couples TRBV20 to TRBJ1-3; tentatively, D is TRBD1 (5 bases). This CDR3 comprises 15 residues. V dropped 0 bases and J dropped 0 bases, with 9 bases sitting between them. Germline V gene lookup returns CDR1 GFQATS and CDR2 STVNSAI. The chain's CDR3 is CGAREGVNSGNTLYF. CDR3 bases read: TGTGGTGCTAGGGAAGGGGTCAATTCTGGAAATACGCTCTAT.